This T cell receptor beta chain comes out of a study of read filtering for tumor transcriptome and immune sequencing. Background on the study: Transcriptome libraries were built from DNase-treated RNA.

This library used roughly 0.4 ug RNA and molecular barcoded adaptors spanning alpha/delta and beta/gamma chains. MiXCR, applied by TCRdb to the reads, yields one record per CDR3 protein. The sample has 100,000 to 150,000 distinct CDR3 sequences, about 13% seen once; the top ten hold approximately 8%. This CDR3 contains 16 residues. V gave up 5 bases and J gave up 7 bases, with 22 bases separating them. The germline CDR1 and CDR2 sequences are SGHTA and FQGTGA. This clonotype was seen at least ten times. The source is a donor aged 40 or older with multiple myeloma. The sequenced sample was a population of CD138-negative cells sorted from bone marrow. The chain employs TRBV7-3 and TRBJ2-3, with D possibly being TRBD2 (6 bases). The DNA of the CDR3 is TGTGCCAGCAGCCCAATGGGACTCCAGCGGCCGAATACGCAGTATTTT. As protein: CASSPMGLQRPNTQYF. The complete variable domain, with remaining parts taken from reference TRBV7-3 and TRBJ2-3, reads GAGVSQTPSNKVTEKGKYVELRCDPISGHTALYWYRQSLGQGPEFLIYFQGTGAADDSGLPNDRFFAVRPEGSVSTLKIQRTERGDSAVYLCASSPMGLQRPNTQYFGPGTRLTVL.